A single sample gave rise to the 14 T cell receptor beta chains below, sequenced in a study of OX40 agonist ivuxolimab in advanced cancers. Only in-frame clones appear in the TCRdb table, and some are missing; sequencing was by immunoSEQ multiplex PCR. The data show 80,000 to 95,000 clones, roughly 87% seen once. The sequencing used CD4+ or CD8+ T cells sorted from blood, collected in a trial of the OX40 agonist ivuxolimab. The origin of the receptors is an adult with an advanced solid tumor such as melanoma, head and neck, liver or kidney cancer.

The CDR3, as DNA: TGTGCCAGCCGTATCCAGGGCAACTATGGCTACACCTTC. Protein: CASRIQGNYGYTF. The genes are TRBV5-8 and TRBJ1-2; D is possibly TRBD1 (5 bases). CDR3 length: 13 amino acids. CDR1 SGHTS and CDR2 YDEGEE come from the germline V gene. Trimming stripped 7 bases from V and 2 bases from J, with 12 bases between.

The chain employs TRBV13 and TRBJ2-1; no firm D call. In germline, CDR1 is PRHDT, CDR2 FYEKMQ (reference sequence). Trimming removed 4 bases at V and 3 bases at J, with 10 bases between. This CDR3 comprises 14 residues. The CDR3 nucleotides are TGTGCCAGCAGCTCCCGGGCCCTCTACAATGAGCAGTTCTTC. This gives the protein CASSSRALYNEQFF.

The rearrangement links TRBV6-5 to TRBJ2-3; D call uncertain. Germline V gene sequence: CDR1 MNHEY, CDR2 SVGAGI. V gave up 6 bases and J gave up 4 bases, with 8 bases separating them. The CDR3 length is 12 residues. Here the CDR3 DNA reads TGTGCCAGCAGCGATCCGTCAGATACGCAGTATTTT. It specifies CASSDPSDTQYF.

The chain carries TRBV15 and TRBJ2-5, with D unclear. Per the germline V gene, CDR1 is LNHNV and CDR2 is YYDKDF (reference sequence). The CDR3 totals 12 residues. V shed 0 bases and J shed 4 bases, with 3 bases lying between them. CDR3 nucleotide sequence: TGTGCCACCAGCAGAGATATAGAGACCCAGTACTTC. Translating it yields CATSRDIETQYF.

The chain links TRBV9 to TRBJ2-2, with D unresolved. Trimming removed 5 bases from V and 0 bases from J, with 8 bases in between. Germline V gene sequence: CDR1 SGDLS, CDR2 YYNGEE. This CDR3 contains 14 residues. The CDR3 DNA sequence: TGTGCCAGCAGAATCGGGTCGAACACCGGGGAGCTGTTTTTT. Encoded protein: CASRIGSNTGELFF.

Concerning this clone: The same CDR3 also results from other DNA sequences found in this sample. The CDR3 sequence: CASSLAGAALGNTIYF. The CDR3 bases are TGCGCCAGCAGCTTGGCGGGGGCAGCTCTTGGAAACACCATATATTTT. The V call is TRBV5-1, the J call TRBJ1-3; maybe TRBD1 (6 bases). The CDR3 contains 16 residues. Trimming stripped 0 bases from V and 3 bases from J, with 13 bases between. Germline CDR1 SGHRS, CDR2 YFSETQ.

The gene calls are TRBV6-1 and TRBJ1-6; perhaps TRBD1 as D (6 bases). The CDR3 sequence is 15 residues long. CDR1 is MNHNS and CDR2 is SASEGT in the germline V gene. V shed 6 bases and J shed 8 bases, with 17 bases lying between them. CDR3 coding DNA: TGTGCCAGCAGGTCCTACAGGGATTTCGATTCACCCCTCCACTTT. Residues: CASRSYRDFDSPLHF.

The table lists this clone with a few counts. The chain joins TRBV2 to TRBJ1-2; TRBD1 might be the D (5 bases). Germline V CDR1 and CDR2: SNHLY, FYNNEI. The CDR3 consists of 13 residues. The V gene lost 7 bases and the J gene lost 2 bases, with 11 bases spanning the gap. The CDR3 loop reads CASTPRQNYGYTF. The CDR3 region has the DNA TGTGCCAGCACCCCTAGACAGAACTATGGCTACACCTTC.

This chain joins TRBV5-4 and TRBJ1-1; D gene ambiguous. The germline gives CDR1 SGHNT, CDR2 YYREEE (reference sequence). Trimming took 1 base from V and 1 from J, leaving 5 bases between them. The CDR3 is 13 residues long. The chain's CDR3 is CASSLPENTEAFF. The DNA of the CDR3 is TGTGCCAGCAGCTTGCCTGAGAACACTGAAGCTTTCTTT.

V and J are TRBV5-1 and TRBJ2-5; D not resolved. The V gene's germline CDR1 is SGHRS and CDR2 YFSETQ. The ends were cut back, 4 bases at V and 4 bases at J, with 17 bases in the middle. The CDR3 has 15 residues. The CDR3 bases are TGCGCCAGCAGCCCCTTCTCTAGGGCGTCAGAGACCCAGTACTTC. It codes for CASSPFSRASETQYF.

V and J are TRBV5-1 and TRBJ2-1; D not resolved. CDR3 length: 17 amino acids. V was clipped by 2 bases and J by 0 bases, with 15 bases between them. Germline CDR1 is SGHRS and CDR2 is YFSETQ. DNA of the CDR3: TGCGCCAGCAGCTTTACCATGACTTCTAGCTCCTACAATGAGCAGTTCTTC. Translated: CASSFTMTSSSYNEQFF. Drawing the rest from reference TRBV5-1 and TRBJ2-1, the complete variable domain is KAGVTQTPRYLIKTRGQQVTLSCSPISGHRSVSWYQQTPGQGLQFLFEYFSETQRNKGNFPGRFSGRQFSNSRSEMNVSTLELGDSALYLCASSFTMTSSSYNEQFFGPGTRLTVL.

The chain joins TRBV20-1 to TRBJ2-1; unclear D gene. The germline gives CDR1 DFQATT, CDR2 SNEGSKA (reference sequence). The germline V and J ends were trimmed by 7 bases and 6 bases, with 10 bases remaining between them. This CDR3 region has 11 residues. The CDR3 sequence: CSVDVINEQFF. The CDR3 DNA reads TGCAGTGTAGATGTTATCAATGAGCAGTTCTTC.

The V and J genes are TRBV7-9 and TRBJ2-1, with 10 bases identical to TRBD1. V shed 5 bases and J 4 bases; nucleotides not matched to a gene: 5. The CDR3 contains 15 residues. CDR1 and CDR2 (germline): SEHNR, FQNEAQ (reference sequence). In nucleotides, the CDR3 is TGTGCCAGCAGCCCAGGGACAGGGGCATACAATGAGCAGTTCTTC. Translation gives CASSPGTGAYNEQFF.

J is TRBJ2-5 and V is TRBV18; 10 positions agree with TRBD1. With 2 bases clipped from V and 1 base from J, the junction kept 4 bases outside the gene matches. The germline V gene encodes CDR1 KGHSH and CDR2 LQKENI. The CDR3 loop spans 16 amino acids. The CDR3 DNA is TGTGCCAGCTCACCATCCGGGACAGGGGTCCAAGAGACCCAGTACTTC. This codes for CASSPSGTGVQETQYF.